These 16 T cell receptor beta chains originate from one sample sequenced in a study of human T cells and chemical hapten exposure. TCRdb independently ran MiXCR on the RACE reads; one entry per CDR3 protein. The sample contains 75,000 to 100,000 distinct CDR3 sequences, roughly a tenth of which appear only once. The time point here: patch test 1, 2 weeks after DPC sensitization. Treatment given: therapeutic diphenylcyclopropenone sensitization with weekly scalp DPC. Sequencing was performed on whole blood, taken in connection with sensitization to the hapten diphenylcyclopropenone (DPC). The receptors derive from a man in his forties with alopecia areata. Some clones in this sample may be carry-over from other donors' samples.

The chain joins TRBV5-1 to TRBJ1-1, with D unclear. Per the germline V gene, CDR1 is SGHRS and CDR2 is YFSETQ. The length of the CDR3 is 15 residues. The V gene lost 0 bases and the J gene lost 4 bases, with 13 bases spanning the gap. DNA for the CDR3: TGCGCCAGCAGCTTGGAACAGAGGATGAGCACTGAAGCTTTCTTT. Its translation is CASSLEQRMSTEAFF.

The CDR3: CASSLALSGTANQEAFF. In nucleotides, the CDR3 is TGTGCCAGCAGCTTAGCCTTATCGGGTACTGCTAATCAGGAAGCTTTCTTT. The chain has TRBV7-9 and TRBJ1-1; D remains ambiguous. V lost 0 bases to trimming and J lost 8 bases, with 22 bases between them. This CDR3 has 17 residues. Germline CDR1 is SEHNR and CDR2 is FQNEAQ (reference sequence).

This clonotype showed up just a few times. This chain links TRBV24-1 with TRBJ2-7; D is tentatively TRBD1 or TRBD2 (6 bases each). CDR3 length: 11 residues. CDR1 is KGHDR, CDR2 SFDVKD, per germline. V was shortened by 7 bases and J by 6 bases, with 9 bases between the two germline ends. CDR3 loop: CATRGGGEQYF. The CDR3 bases are TGTGCCACCAGAGGAGGGGGCGAGCAGTACTTC.

The J gene is TRBJ1-1, the V gene TRBV7-8; D is unclear. Germline CDR1 SGHVS, CDR2 FQNEAQ. The CDR3 is 14 amino acids. V lost 1 base to trimming and J lost 1 base, with 7 bases between them. CDR3: CASSLVQPNTEAFF. The CDR3 DNA follows: TGTGCCAGCAGCTTAGTGCAGCCGAACACTGAAGCTTTCTTT.

This clonotype was detected a few times. The chain links TRBV20-1 to TRBJ2-7; 11 positions agree with TRBD1. The germline CDR1 and CDR2 sequences are DFQATT and SNEGSKA (reference sequence). V gave up 4 bases and J gave up 5 bases; unmatched junction bases: 7. The CDR3 has 14 residues. CDR3 in amino acids: CSATRDRGIDEQYF. CDR3 in DNA: TGCAGTGCTACTAGGGACAGGGGGATTGACGAGCAGTACTTC.

This clonotype was found a few times. The chain joins TRBV19 to TRBJ2-1; 9 positions agree with TRBD2. CDR1 is LNHDA and CDR2 is SQIVND in the germline V gene (reference sequence). The CDR3 loop spans 16 amino acids. Germline trimming cut 7 bases from V and 1 base from J; bases unmatched to any gene: 8. The CDR3 region is CASKKASGKSYNEQFF. CDR3 in DNA: TGTGCCAGTAAAAAGGCTAGCGGGAAGTCCTACAATGAGCAGTTCTTC.

The table lists this clonotype with many counts. The V gene is TRBV6-6, the J gene TRBJ2-5; weak D call: TRBD1 (5 bases). The CDR3 has 14 amino acids. The germline V gene encodes CDR1 MNHNY and CDR2 SVGAGI (reference sequence). Trimming removed 5 bases from V and 5 bases from J, with 15 bases in between. CDR3 region: CASSADSVAETQYF. CDR3 sequence (DNA): TGTGCCAGCAGTGCTGACAGTGTCGCGGAGACCCAGTACTTC.

This clonotype was counted a few times. The DNA of the CDR3 is TGTGCCAGCAGCTACTGGACAGGGTCCACAGATACGCAGTATTTT. It yields the protein CASSYWTGSTDTQYF. The chain is built from TRBV7-2 and TRBJ2-3, with TRBD1 matching 8 bases. Trimming cost V 4 bases and J 2 bases; bases outside gene matches: 5. Germline loops: CDR1 SGHTA, CDR2 FQGNSA. This CDR3 is built from 15 residues.

The rearrangement uses TRBV7-2 and TRBJ2-1, with TRBD2 matching over 9 bases. Unmatched junction bases numbered 3, after V lost 1 base and J lost 2 bases. This CDR3 has 16 amino acids. Germline assignment: CDR1 SGHTA and CDR2 FQGNSA. The CDR3: CASSLDVAGAYNEQFF. The CDR3 coding sequence is TGTGCCAGCAGCTTAGATGTAGCGGGAGCCTACAATGAGCAGTTCTTC.

This clonotype was seen a few times. This chain uses TRBV9 with TRBJ1-6, with D possibly TRBD1 on 5 matching bases. Trimming took off 4 bases at V and 7 bases at J, with 15 bases between the two ends. Germline V gene data show CDR1 as SGDLS and CDR2 as YYNGEE. The CDR3 totals 15 residues. The CDR3: CASSKIWDGNSPLHF. The CDR3 DNA reads as TGTGCCAGCAGCAAAATTTGGGACGGGAATTCACCCCTCCACTTT.

This clonotype was seen a handful of times. The gene calls are TRBV6-5 and TRBJ2-7; 11 bases map to TRBD2. The germline CDR1 and CDR2 sequences are MNHEY and SVGAGI. Trimming at V came to 0 bases and at J to 7 bases, leaving 5 bases not matched to a gene. This CDR3 is built from 15 residues. The CDR3 nucleotides read TGTGCCAGCAGTTACTCGCTAGCGGGAGGTGATGAGCAGTACTTC. Protein product: CASSYSLAGGDEQYF.

The chain recombines TRBV27 with TRBJ2-3, with a weak D call TRBD1 (5 bases). Germline CDR1 and CDR2: MNHEY and SMNVEV (reference sequence). V was clipped by 5 bases and J by 2 bases, with 17 bases between them. CDR3 length: 16 residues. CDR3 coding DNA: TGTGCCAGCAGTCCAGGGATGGGCAGATACACAGATACGCAGTATTTT. Residues: CASSPGMGRYTDTQYF.

J is TRBJ2-5 and V is TRBV20-1; TRBD1 agrees at 9 bases. The CDR3 totals 14 residues. The germline gives CDR1 DFQATT, CDR2 SNEGSKA (reference sequence). The V gene end was trimmed by 1 base and the J gene end by 8 bases; junction bases not matched to a gene: 8. CDR3 sequence reads: CSARVTGTGSTQYF. The CDR3 DNA reads TGCAGTGCTAGAGTAACCGGGACAGGGTCTACCCAGTACTTC.

This clonotype was seen ten or more times. The gene calls are TRBV29-1 and TRBJ1-2, with a tentative D call TRBD1 (6 bases). Trimming removed 6 bases from V and 9 bases from J, with 20 bases in between. Germline assignment: CDR1 SQVTM and CDR2 ANQGSEA. This CDR3 spans 13 amino acids. CDR3 nucleotides: TGCAGCGTCGAGGACAGAGGCCGTCTAAGCTACACCTTC. Protein: CSVEDRGRLSYTF.

This clonotype was picked up a small number of times. The chain joins TRBV7-6 to TRBJ1-1, with 7 bases lining up with TRBD1. Trimming cost V 7 bases and J 8 bases; bases outside gene matches: 16. The CDR3 runs to 15 residues. The germline CDR1 and CDR2 sequences are SGHVS and FNYEAQ. Written as DNA, the CDR3 is TGTGCCAGCAACGAATGGGACAGCCTTGCGGGGGAAGCTTTCTTT. Protein sequence: CASNEWDSLAGEAFF.

The J gene is TRBJ1-1, the V gene TRBV5-1, with D unresolved. This CDR3 is 12 amino acids long. Trimming took 3 bases from V and 6 from J, leaving 9 bases between them. Per the germline V gene, CDR1 is SGHRS and CDR2 is YFSETQ. This chain's CDR3 is CASSSPGAEAFF. CDR3 DNA: TGCGCCAGCAGCTCCCCCGGGGCTGAAGCTTTCTTT.